These 30 T cell receptor beta chains share one sample of origin, sequenced in a study of cytomegalovirus exposure and HLA in healthy donors (dated by TCRdb to the late 2010s). The receptor library was made with the immunoSEQ multiplex PCR assay. A mixture of 60 forward primers for TCR Vbeta segments and 13 reverse primers for TCR Jbeta segments was used in the multiplex PCR. The table comes from immuneACCESS by way of TCRdb, which keeps in-frame sequences with V and J called. Part of the clones is missing from these tables; in studies checked, under half for an unresolved V gene and the rest for unknown reasons. The sample table records about 67,000 clones; about 80% of these occur just once. The leading ten clones occupy approximately 8% of the sample. Sequenced: PBMCs. These receptor sequences come from a man in his 60s in good health and CMV-seropositive.

This chain joins TRBV9 and TRBJ2-2; weak D call: TRBD1 (6 bases). CDR3 length equals 14 residues. V lost 3 bases and J lost 3, with 9 bases in between. Germline V gives CDR1 SGDLS, CDR2 YYNGEE. CDR3 region: CASSGDRYTGELFF. In DNA, the CDR3 is TGTGCCAGCAGCGGAGACAGGTACACCGGGGAGCTGTTTTTT.

The chain employs TRBV6-4 and TRBJ2-6; 8 bases map to TRBD1. The CDR3 length is 17 residues. Losses at the gene ends were 8 bases for V and 0 bases for J; bases not matched to a gene: 9. The germline V gene encodes CDR1 MRHNA and CDR2 SNTAGT. The CDR3 nucleotides read TGTGCCAGCTCGCCGGGACAGGTTATCTCTGGGGCCAACGTCCTGACTTTC. It yields the protein CASSPGQVISGANVLTF.

This clone was recorded a few times. The V and J genes are TRBV11-3 and TRBJ2-3, with 11 bases aligning to TRBD2. Germline V lookup: CDR1 SGHNT, CDR2 YENEEA. The V gene end was trimmed by 5 bases and the J gene end by 0 bases; junction bases not matched to a gene: 7. This CDR3 comprises 17 residues. CDR3 residues: CASSPRGLAVSTDTQYF. CDR3 bases: TGTGCCAGCAGCCCGAGGGGACTAGCGGTTAGCACAGATACGCAGTATTTT.

The rearrangement joins TRBV10-1 to TRBJ2-1; TRBD1 aligns across 9 bases. Unmatched junction bases numbered 14, after V lost 2 bases and J lost 6 bases. The CDR3 loop spans 18 amino acids. The germline V gene encodes CDR1 WNHNN and CDR2 SYGVQD (reference sequence). CDR3 DNA: TGCGCCAGCAGTGAGCTTCCTCCGGGACAGGGTTATGGCAATGAGCAGTTCTTC. Translated, it gives CASSELPPGQGYGNEQFF.

This clone was observed a single time. The chain links TRBV2 to TRBJ2-3, with 8 bases matching TRBD1. Trimming cost V 8 bases and J 3 bases; bases outside gene matches: 10. The CDR3 contains 15 residues. CDR1 and CDR2 from the germline V gene are SNHLY and FYNNEI. The CDR3 bases are TGTGCCAGCGGATGGGACAGGCAGACTACAGATACGCAGTATTTT. Translation: CASGWDRQTTDTQYF.

J is TRBJ1-1 and V is TRBV19, with 7 bases aligning to TRBD1. Germline CDR1 LNHDA, CDR2 SQIVND (reference sequence). The CDR3 is made up of 12 amino acids. V lost 4 bases and J lost 11; bases outside the gene matches: 7. The CDR3 spells CASSTTTGLAFF. The CDR3 DNA sequence: TGTGCCAGTAGTACAACGACAGGGCTGGCTTTCTTT.

This rearrangement joins TRBV18 to TRBJ1-1, with no clear D. The length of the CDR3 is 17 residues. CDR1 is KGHSH and CDR2 is LQKENI in the germline V gene. V lost 0 bases, J lost 2 bases, and 16 bases lay in between. The CDR3 reads CASSPPYFNRSNTEAFF. The CDR3 nucleotides are TGTGCCAGCTCACCACCGTATTTTAACAGAAGTAACACTGAAGCTTTCTTT.

V gene TRBV5-1 combines with J gene TRBJ2-5, with TRBD2 identical over 12 bases. The better agreement between TRBJ2-7 and the DNA end casts doubt on the J call. Germline V gene sequence: CDR1 SGHRS, CDR2 YFSETQ. The CDR3 is 17 amino acids. The DNA for the CDR3 is TGCGCCAGCAGCTTGGCAACTAGCGGGGGGTTTTGGTACGAGCAGTACTTC. Residues: CASSLATSGGFWYEQYF.

Regarding this clone: Other DNA variants within this sample encode the same CDR3. The chain links TRBV7-2 to TRBJ1-5; D gene uncertain. CDR1 and CDR2 from the germline V gene are SGHTA and FQGNSA. Trimming left V 2 bases short and J 0 bases short, with 5 bases between. The CDR3 is 14 amino acids. The CDR3 DNA follows: TGTGCCAGCAGCTTATCGAGTAGCAATCAGCCCCAGCATTTT. This sequence encodes CASSLSSSNQPQHF.

The chain combines TRBV29-1 with TRBJ2-7; 7 nucleotides align to TRBD2. This CDR3 is 13 amino acids long. CDR1 and CDR2 from the germline V gene are SQVTM and ANQGSEA. The junction had 8 bases not matched to a gene; V was cut back by 5 bases and J by 4 bases. The CDR3 DNA reads as TGCAGCGTTACCCCTCCGGGGGGTTACGAGCAGTACTTC. This sequence encodes CSVTPPGGYEQYF.

This chain links TRBV11-3 with TRBJ2-1; 12 bases line up with TRBD2. Germline-derived CDR1 and CDR2 are SGHNT and YENEEA. V lost 5 bases and J lost 7; bases outside the gene matches: 6. The CDR3 covers 15 residues. The CDR3 sequence: CASSPGLAGRNEQFF. The CDR3, as DNA: TGTGCCAGCAGCCCCGGACTAGCGGGGAGGAATGAGCAGTTCTTC.

The chain carries TRBV5-1 and TRBJ2-3; 7 nucleotides match TRBD1. Germline loops: CDR1 SGHRS, CDR2 YFSETQ. The CDR3 loop spans 13 amino acids. The V gene end was trimmed by 0 bases and the J gene end by 9 bases; junction bases not matched to a gene: 4. The CDR3: CASSLDIRGTQYF. For the CDR3, the DNA is TGCGCCAGCAGCTTGGATATCAGGGGGACGCAGTATTTT.

The chain recombines TRBV27 with TRBJ2-7; 14 positions match TRBD2. The CDR3 extends over 18 amino acids. In germline, CDR1 is MNHEY, CDR2 SMNVEV (reference sequence). Germline trimming cut 5 bases from V and 3 bases from J; bases unmatched to any gene: 12. CDR3 bases: TGTGCCAGCAGTGCACAGGGGCGCGGGACTAGCGGGAGCTACGAGCAGTACTTC. It encodes CASSAQGRGTSGSYEQYF.

This clone was observed a single time. J is TRBJ2-2 and V is TRBV11-3; a weak D match, TRBD2 (5 bases). CDR1 SGHNT and CDR2 YENEEA come from the germline V gene. V lost 5 bases and J 5 bases, leaving 9 bases between the germline ends. There are 13 residues in the CDR3. Written as DNA, the CDR3 is TGTGCCAGCAGCCGCAGAGGGACCGGGGAGCTGTTTTTT. This encodes CASSRRGTGELFF.

The chain carries TRBV11-3 and TRBJ1-1; D possibly corresponds to TRBD1 (5 bases). Germline CDR1 is SGHNT and CDR2 is YENEEA. The CDR3 covers 12 residues. V was clipped by 5 bases and J by 3 bases, with 7 bases between them. In nucleotides, the CDR3 is TGTGCCAGCAGCGGGGGGGACACTGAAGCTTTCTTT. It translates to CASSGGDTEAFF.

V is TRBV2 and J is TRBJ1-5; 11 bases are shared with TRBD1. The J segment lost 2 bases and the V segment lost 7 bases, leaving 7 bases of the junction unmatched. From germline, CDR1 is SNHLY and CDR2 FYNNEI. The CDR3 has 16 amino acids. In nucleotides, the CDR3 is TGTGCCAGCACCCCGGGACAGGGGGTTGGCAATCAGCCCCAGCATTTT. Protein: CASTPGQGVGNQPQHF.

V gene TRBV2 combines with J gene TRBJ2-1, with 10 bases fitting TRBD2. The V segment lost 6 bases and the J segment 9 bases; nucleotides outside the gene matches: 5. CDR1 is SNHLY and CDR2 is FYNNEI in the germline V gene. The CDR3 is 13 amino acids. CDR3 amino acids: CASRLAGVGEQFF. CDR3 nucleotide sequence: TGTGCCAGCAGGCTAGCGGGGGTGGGTGAGCAGTTCTTC.

The chain employs TRBV2 and TRBJ1-5; the D gene is possibly TRBD1 (6 bases). Germline V gene sequence: CDR1 SNHLY, CDR2 FYNNEI. The germline V and J ends were trimmed by 0 bases and 7 bases, with 13 bases remaining between them. This CDR3 has 15 residues. The chain's CDR3 is CASSEAGGARQPQHF. CDR3 coding DNA: TGTGCCAGCAGTGAAGCGGGGGGGGCGAGACAGCCCCAGCATTTT.

The chain employs TRBV5-3 and TRBJ2-2; 7 bases map to TRBD2. TRBV5-3 is an ORF for which the function is uncertain. This CDR3 spans 15 amino acids. V shed 0 bases, J shed 5 bases, and the junction held 4 bases outside the gene matches. Written as DNA, the CDR3 is TGTGCCAGAAGCTTGGGGGCGGGGGTTACCGGGGAGCTGTTTTTT. Amino acids: CARSLGAGVTGELFF.

This clone was counted between two and nine times. This chain links TRBV5-6 with TRBJ2-7, with a weak D call TRBD2 (6 bases). CDR3 length equals 15 residues. Per germline, CDR1 SGHDT and CDR2 YYEEEE. V was trimmed by 2 bases and J by 3 bases, leaving 15 bases between them. This chain's CDR3 is CASSLFPGGDYEQYF. CDR3 coding DNA: TGTGCCAGCAGCTTATTCCCCGGGGGAGACTACGAGCAGTACTTC. Looking up the rest from reference TRBV5-6 and TRBJ2-7 gives the full variable domain: DAGVTQSPTHLIKTRGQQVTLRCSPKSGHDTVSWYQQALGQGPQFIFQYYEEEERQRGNFPDRFSGHQFPNYSSELNVNALLLGDSALYLCASSLFPGGDYEQYFGPGTRLTVT.

As to this clone: Compared with germline, one end of the junction differs, possibly owing to a read error. V and J are TRBV7-7 and TRBJ2-5; 7 positions agree with TRBD2. The germline V gene encodes CDR1 SSHAT and CDR2 FNYEAQ (reference sequence). The CDR3 is 13 amino acids. This CDR3 reads CASSLGLEETQYF. CDR3 DNA sequence: TGTGCTAGCAGCTTAGGACTAGAAGAGACCCAGTACTTC.

This clone was detected only a few times. The rearrangement uses TRBV27 and TRBJ2-7; TRBD2 is a possible D gene (5 bases). Germline V gives CDR1 MNHEY, CDR2 SMNVEV (reference sequence). The CDR3 totals 11 residues. V dropped 6 bases and J dropped 11 bases, with 14 bases sitting between them. Here the CDR3 DNA reads TGTGCCAGCAGACGCCTCCCGCGGGAGTACTTC. It translates to CASRRLPREYF.

The count of this clone is one. The J gene is TRBJ2-7, the V gene TRBV5-1; 7 nucleotides line up with TRBD2. CDR1 is SGHRS and CDR2 is YFSETQ in the germline V gene. This CDR3 is 15 amino acids long. The junction had 7 bases not matched to a gene; V was cut back by 0 bases and J by 4 bases. The CDR3 DNA is TGCGCCAGCAGCTTGGTGGCAGGGAGGGTGTACGAGCAGTACTTC. This translates into CASSLVAGRVYEQYF.

The chain employs TRBV10-3 and TRBJ2-2, with 7 positions matching TRBD1. V shed 0 bases, J shed 2 bases, and the junction held 6 bases outside the gene matches. From germline, CDR1 is ENHRY and CDR2 SYGVKD. CDR3 length equals 17 residues. The CDR3 loop is CAISESVTGPNTGELFF. The CDR3 nucleotides are TGTGCCATCAGTGAGTCCGTGACAGGGCCCAACACCGGGGAGCTGTTTTTT.

The gene calls are TRBV27 and TRBJ2-2, with 9 bases fitting TRBD1. This CDR3 spans 15 amino acids. From germline, CDR1 is MNHEY and CDR2 SMNVEV (reference sequence). The trim removed 3 bases at V and 6 bases at J, leaving 5 bases unmatched. CDR3: CASSFGTGWAGELFF. The CDR3 DNA reads TGTGCCAGCAGTTTTGGGACAGGGTGGGCCGGGGAGCTGTTTTTT.

This chain links TRBV7-2 with TRBJ2-5, with a weak D call TRBD1 (5 bases). The V gene's germline CDR1 is SGHTA and CDR2 FQGNSA. Trimming cost V 5 bases and J 7 bases, with 11 bases left between them. The CDR3 is 12 amino acids. The CDR3 DNA is TGTGCCAGCAGCGCCAGGGTAGGGACCCAGTACTTC. As protein: CASSARVGTQYF.

This chain joins TRBV19 and TRBJ2-7; no definite D call. CDR3 length: 13 residues. Germline CDR1 LNHDA, CDR2 SQIVND (reference sequence). Deletions cut 6 bases from V and 0 bases from J, with 9 bases between. CDR3 DNA: TGTGCCAGTAGCCCGGGTCTCTCCTACGAGCAGTACTTC. Residues: CASSPGLSYEQYF.

Points on this clone: One junction end does not reproduce the germline sequence, and a read error may be involved. This chain connects TRBV7-7 to TRBJ1-2; no reliable D call. This CDR3 is 13 amino acids long. Germline assignment: CDR1 SSHAT and CDR2 FNYEAQ (reference sequence). The CDR3 region is CASSPDLNSGYTF. The CDR3 region has the DNA TGTGCTAGCAGCCCGGACTTGAACTCGGGCTACACCTTC.

The chain employs TRBV7-2 and TRBJ2-7, with TRBD2 as a possible D gene (6 bases). The CDR3 runs to 14 residues. CDR1 is SGHTA, CDR2 FQGNSA, per germline. V was trimmed by 0 bases and J by 4 bases, leaving 10 bases between them. CDR3 loop: CASSLAGGEYEQYF. Written as DNA, the CDR3 is TGTGCCAGCAGCTTAGCAGGAGGGGAGTACGAGCAGTACTTC.

J is TRBJ2-7 and V is TRBV10-1; maybe TRBD2 (6 bases). CDR1 and CDR2 (germline): WNHNN, SYGVQD (reference sequence). V lost 4 bases to trimming and J lost 6 bases, with 13 bases between them. The length of the CDR3 is 13 residues. CDR3 nucleotides: TGCGCCAGCAGTGGCGGGATCTCAGCCGAGCAGTACTTC. Amino acids: CASSGGISAEQYF.